These 6 T cell receptor beta chains share one sample of origin, sequenced in a study of vaccination and CD4 T cells after COVID-19. These receptors are not linked to any known antigen. Treatment specified: roughly 11-day PBMC culture with coronavirus spike peptide pools or control peptides (ViraFEST assay). The Oncomine TCR Beta short-read assay generated sequence data from the DNA of cultured CD4+ T cells. TCRdb processed the PCR reads anew with MiXCR; each CDR3 protein has one entry. Of some 9,100 distinct CDR3 sequences listed, approximately 66% are singletons. What was sequenced was CD4+ T cells from blood, cultured in vitro. Every receptor here comes from a human donor who had recovered from COVID-19.

The chain carries TRBV6-1 and TRBJ2-1, with TRBD1 matching 8 bases. Looked up from germline, CDR1 is MNHNS and CDR2 is SASEGT. CDR3 length equals 15 residues. V lost 0 bases, J lost 6 bases, and 4 bases stayed unmatched. CDR3: CASSEAYRGFNEQFF. The CDR3, as DNA: TGTGCCAGCAGTGAAGCTTACAGGGGGTTCAATGAGCAGTTCTTC.

The chain recombines TRBV20-1 with TRBJ1-1, with TRBD1 identical over 7 bases. Germline CDR1 DFQATT, CDR2 SNEGSKA (reference sequence). The J segment lost 6 bases and the V segment lost 6 bases, leaving 4 bases of the junction unmatched. The CDR3 is 11 residues long. CDR3 nucleotide sequence: TGCAGTGCGTGGAGGGGGCCTGAAGCTTTCTTT. It is translated as CSAWRGPEAFF.

The chain is built from TRBV25-1 and TRBJ2-7, with D possibly TRBD1 on 5 matching bases. The CDR3 has 15 amino acids. The germline CDR1 and CDR2 sequences are MGHDK and SYGVNS. Trimming shortened V by 5 bases and J by 2 bases, and 16 bases separated the two germline ends. This chain's CDR3 is CASSSSDRPPYEQYF. For the CDR3, the DNA is TGTGCCAGCAGTTCCTCTGACAGACCACCCTACGAGCAGTACTTC.

The chain is built from TRBV6-5 and TRBJ1-2; D is unclear. Germline V CDR1 and CDR2: MNHEY, SVGAGI. Trimming cost V 6 bases and J 8 bases, with 13 bases left between them. The CDR3 has 12 amino acids. DNA for the CDR3: TGTGCCAGCAGATTCTCGGACGACGGCTACACCTTC. Its protein is CASRFSDDGYTF.

This chain joins TRBV18 and TRBJ1-2; D possibly corresponds to TRBD1 (6 bases). There are 13 residues in the CDR3. Germline-derived CDR1 and CDR2 are KGHSH and LQKENI. V lost 8 bases and J 2 bases, leaving 12 bases between the germline ends. DNA of the CDR3: TGTGCCAGCAAGGGACAAGGGAACTATGGCTACACCTTC. Translated, it gives CASKGQGNYGYTF.

The chain joins TRBV7-3 to TRBJ2-1, with 8 bases matching TRBD2. V was pared by 5 bases and J by 9 bases, with 9 bases of the junction left unmatched. This CDR3 comprises 14 residues. Germline V CDR1 and CDR2: SGHTA, FQGTGA. The CDR3 reads CASSTRGGVSEQFF. The CDR3 region has the DNA TGTGCCAGCAGCACCCGGGGGGGGGTGTCTGAGCAGTTCTTC.